The 18 T cell receptor beta chains presented below share a single source sample, sequenced in a study of T-cell reconstitution after alpha-beta-depleted transplantation in children. The library targeted TCRbeta and was prepared with unique molecular identifiers. TCRdb redid the calling of the PCR reads with MiXCR, one entry per CDR3 protein. The repertoire holds over 90,000 distinct CDR3 sequences, approximately 6% seen once, with roughly 5.5% in the top ten. Sequencing used PBMCs, mostly from graft donor cells, obtained 60 days after TCRalphabeta/CD19-depleted stem cell transplant. All receptors come from a female patient aged 2-9 years who had a stem cell transplant for Fanconi anemia, so the T cells may come from the graft donor.

This clonotype was seen many times. The chain has TRBV12-3 or TRBV12-4 and TRBJ2-3, with D possibly TRBD1 on 5 matching bases. V lost 1 base, J lost 3 bases, and 5 bases lay in between. This CDR3 spans 13 amino acids. The CDR3, as DNA: TGTGCCAGCAGTTTAGGGACAACAGATACGCAGTATTTT. This codes for CASSLGTTDTQYF.

This clonotype was recorded many times. The chain joins TRBV12-3 or TRBV12-4 to TRBJ2-1; the D gene is possibly TRBD2 (5 bases). This CDR3 has 15 amino acids. V lost 2 bases and J 3 bases, leaving 11 bases between the germline ends. The CDR3 DNA reads TGTGCCAGCAGTTTAATGCTAGCCCTCTACAATGAGCAGTTCTTC. Residues: CASSLMLALYNEQFF.

The rearrangement joins TRBV7-2 to TRBJ2-5; D unclear. CDR1 and CDR2 (germline): SGHTA, FQGNSA. Trimming took 3 bases from V and 0 from J, leaving 17 bases between them. The CDR3 has 17 amino acids. The CDR3 loop reads CASSFPISTSYQETQYF. In DNA form, the CDR3 reads TGTGCCAGCAGCTTTCCTATATCGACTTCTTACCAAGAGACCCAGTACTTC.

This clonotype was seen a few times. V is TRBV24-1 and J is TRBJ1-2; D is uncertain. Trimming shortened V by 7 bases and J by 6 bases, and 11 bases separated the two germline ends. The CDR3 covers 12 residues. Germline V gives CDR1 KGHDR, CDR2 SFDVKD. DNA for the CDR3: TGTGCCACCAGAGGAGTTACGAATGGCTACACCTTC. It translates to CATRGVTNGYTF.

This clonotype was recorded at least ten times. This chain links TRBV28 with TRBJ2-7, with 7 bases fitting TRBD1. The CDR3 is made up of 13 amino acids. The germline V gene encodes CDR1 MDHEN and CDR2 SYDVKM. Trimming cost V 5 bases and J 5 bases; bases outside gene matches: 6. The CDR3 region is CASSLKDRDEQYF. The CDR3 DNA reads TGTGCCAGCAGTCTAAAAGACAGGGACGAGCAGTACTTC.

This clonotype came up a few times. The chain uses TRBV27 and TRBJ2-7; 14 bases map to TRBD2. In germline, CDR1 is MNHEY, CDR2 SMNVEV (reference sequence). The V gene end was trimmed by 5 bases and the J gene end by 4 bases; junction bases not matched to a gene: 13. The CDR3 is made up of 18 amino acids. CDR3 coding DNA: TGTGCCAGCAGTCAAAGGCCGGGACTAGCGGGGGACAATTACGAGCAGTACTTC. Amino acids: CASSQRPGLAGDNYEQYF.

This chain joins TRBV23-1 and TRBJ1-4; tentatively, D is TRBD1 (6 bases). TRBV23-1 is annotated as an ORF whose role is uncertain. Trimming shortened V by 7 bases and J by 0 bases, and 15 bases separated the two germline ends. This CDR3 has 16 residues. CDR3 in DNA: TGCGCCAGCACCCGACAGGAAAACGCAACTAATGAAAAACTGTTTTTT. This encodes CASTRQENATNEKLFF.

This clonotype was seen ten or more times. V usage is TRBV29-1 and J usage is TRBJ2-3, with D possibly TRBD2 on 5 matching bases. V dropped 3 bases and J dropped 5 bases, with 12 bases sitting between them. Germline-derived CDR1 and CDR2 are SQVTM and ANQGSEA. This CDR3 is built from 13 residues. CDR3 loop: CSVDGVEGDTQYF. The CDR3, as DNA: TGCAGCGTTGACGGGGTAGAGGGAGATACGCAGTATTTT.

The chain couples TRBV20-1 to TRBJ1-6; the match to TRBD1 covers 8 bases. CDR1 is DFQATT, CDR2 SNEGSKA, per germline (reference sequence). The CDR3 loop spans 15 amino acids. With 8 bases clipped from V and 7 bases from J, the junction kept 13 bases outside the gene matches. This chain's CDR3 is CSPLGQGVKNSPLHF. CDR3 bases: TGCAGTCCCCTCGGACAGGGAGTAAAAAATTCACCCCTCCACTTT.

This chain uses TRBV14 with TRBJ2-7; the match to TRBD1 covers 8 bases. CDR1 SGHDN and CDR2 FVKESK come from the germline V gene. The V segment lost 2 bases and the J segment 2 bases; nucleotides outside the gene matches: 11. The CDR3 has 17 residues. The CDR3 reads CASSQLSRGPIPYEQYF. As DNA, the CDR3 is TGTGCCAGCAGCCAACTGTCCAGGGGGCCGATACCCTACGAGCAGTACTTC.

This clonotype occurred many times. The chain carries TRBV29-1 and TRBJ2-5; 7 bases are shared with TRBD1. V gave up 1 base and J gave up 3 bases; unmatched junction bases: 2. The length of the CDR3 is 13 residues. The V gene's germline CDR1 is SQVTM and CDR2 ANQGSEA. CDR3 sequence: CSVEVGTEETQYF. The DNA of the CDR3 is TGCAGCGTTGAAGTGGGGACAGAAGAGACCCAGTACTTC.

This chain uses TRBV7-9 with TRBJ2-5; 8 bases align to TRBD1. Germline V CDR1 and CDR2: SEHNR, FQNEAQ (reference sequence). V dropped 1 base and J dropped 3; count of bases not matched to a gene: 4. This CDR3 is built from 15 residues. The CDR3: CASSLEWTGKETQYF. CDR3 nucleotide sequence: TGTGCCAGCAGCTTAGAATGGACAGGGAAAGAGACCCAGTACTTC.

This clonotype was found many times. This chain connects TRBV7-9 to TRBJ2-2; D unclear. With 5 bases removed from V and 4 bases from J, the gap between germline ends came to 8 bases. CDR1 SEHNR and CDR2 FQNEAQ come from the germline V gene (reference sequence). This CDR3 has 13 amino acids. The CDR3 loop reads CASSLTGTGELFF. The DNA for the CDR3 is TGTGCCAGCAGCCTTACGGGCACCGGGGAGCTGTTTTTT.

This clonotype was picked up many times. The V and J genes are TRBV29-1 and TRBJ2-1; the match to TRBD2 covers 8 bases. The J segment lost 3 bases and the V segment lost 7 bases, leaving 11 bases of the junction unmatched. Germline V gene sequence: CDR1 SQVTM, CDR2 ANQGSEA. The CDR3 has 15 amino acids. In nucleotides, the CDR3 is TGCAGCGGCTATATTTTCGGGAGGGGCTACAATGAGCAGTTCTTC. Protein product: CSGYIFGRGYNEQFF.

This clonotype turned up a few times. This chain connects TRBV5-1 to TRBJ2-7, with D possibly matching TRBD2 (6 bases). The CDR3 is made up of 16 amino acids. The V end was cut by 1 base, the J end by 1 base, with 15 bases between. In germline, CDR1 is SGHRS, CDR2 YFSETQ. The CDR3 sequence is CASSLSPGTLSYEQYF. For the CDR3, the DNA is TGCGCCAGCAGCTTGAGCCCCGGGACTTTATCCTACGAGCAGTACTTC.

This clonotype has a count of ten or more. The rearrangement uses TRBV20-1 and TRBJ2-5; D is perhaps TRBD2 (5 bases). With 2 bases removed from V and 4 bases from J, the gap between germline ends came to 8 bases. Germline CDR1 DFQATT, CDR2 SNEGSKA (reference sequence). The CDR3 sequence is 12 residues long. CDR3 bases: TGCAGTGCTAGACTAGCACGAGAGACCCAGTACTTC. Its protein is CSARLARETQYF.

At least ten counts were recorded for this clonotype. The junction and the germline gene differ at one end; a read error may be behind it. The J gene is TRBJ2-1, the V gene TRBV20-1, with 7 bases aligning to TRBD2. The length of the CDR3 is 14 residues. CDR1 and CDR2 from the germline V gene are DFQATT and SNEGSKA (reference sequence). The CDR3 bases are TGCAGTGCTAGAGTAATCGGGAGGTACAAGGAGCAGTTCTTC. This translates into CSARVIGRYKEQFF.

Ten or more counts support this clonotype. V and J are TRBV5-1 and TRBJ2-1; 12 bases are a match to TRBD2. Germline loops: CDR1 SGHRS, CDR2 YFSETQ. The J segment lost 2 bases and the V segment lost 4 bases, leaving 7 bases of the junction unmatched. This CDR3 spans 17 amino acids. CDR3 protein: CASSGSSGGVTYNEQFF. The DNA of the CDR3 is TGCGCCAGCAGCGGGTCTAGCGGGGGGGTTACCTACAATGAGCAGTTCTTC.